Listed below are T cell receptor beta chains from one sample, sequenced in a study of T cell responses to AZD1222 COVID-19 vaccine. Sequencing was performed with immunoSEQ multiplex PCR; in TCRdb, only in-frame clones are kept and a portion is missing. The sample includes around 100,000 clones, approximately 90% seen only once; the top ten take 1.3%. The source material was peripheral blood, sampled on day 0 of AZD1222 vaccination. These receptors came from an adult in good health. CDR3s include the opening cysteine and the closing phenylalanine or tryptophan. The D gene is left open where the match is weak. Only part of the rows carry a size: once, few, many, or a class if the clone is expanded.

J | size | D | V | CDR3 | DNA
TRBJ1-6 | NA | NA | TRBV28 | CASSGEAQGPLHF | TGTGCCAGCAGTGGGGAGGCCCAGGGTCCCCTCCACTTT
TRBJ1-3 | NA | NA | TRBV6-5 | CASRDHAGSGNTIYF | TGTGCCAGCAGGGACCACGCCGGCTCTGGAAACACCATATATTTT
TRBJ1-4 | few | NA | TRBV6-5 | CASSSSTLATNEKLFF | TGTGCCAGCAGTTCCTCGACACTCGCAACTAATGAAAAACTGTTTTTT
TRBJ1-3 | NA | NA | TRBV2 | CASSEATYTIYF | TGTGCCAGCAGTGAAGCGACTTACACCATATATTTT
TRBJ1-5 | NA | NA | TRBV28 | CASTPGSDGFAGEPQHF | TGTGCCAGCACCCCTGGATCGGACGGTTTTGCGGGTGAGCCCCAGCATTTT
TRBJ2-5 | NA | NA | TRBV10-3 | CAISETGTLETQYF | TGTGCCATCAGTGAGACCGGGACCTTGGAGACCCAGTACTTC
TRBJ1-1 | NA | NA | TRBV15 | CATSRSRTNTEAFF | TGTGCCACCAGCAGAAGCCGCACGAACACTGAAGCTTTCTTT
TRBJ1-6 | NA | NA | TRBV12-3/TRBV12-4 | CASSPRRGSPLHF | TGTGCCAGCAGTCCCCGGCGGGGTTCACCCCTCCACTTT
TRBJ2-1 | NA | NA | TRBV18 | CASSPRAEFNEQFF | TGTGCCAGCTCACCACGGGCAGAATTCAATGAGCAGTTCTTC
TRBJ2-1 | NA | NA | TRBV3-1/TRBV3-2 | CASSQGVLALDNEQFF | TGTGCCAGCAGCCAAGGAGTATTAGCACTTGACAATGAGCAGTTCTTC
TRBJ2-3 | NA | TRBD2 | TRBV28 | CASSFPLGSGGARDTQYF | TGTGCCAGCAGTTTTCCCCTGGGGAGCGGGGGGGCGCGGGATACGCAGTATTTT
TRBJ1-6 | NA | NA | TRBV20-1 | CSASRQAAYLPNSPLHF | TGCAGTGCTAGTCGGCAGGCGGCCTACCTTCCAAATTCACCCCTCCACTTT
TRBJ1-1 | NA | NA | TRBV7-9 | CASRPGAEAFF | TGTGCCAGCAGGCCAGGGGCCGAAGCTTTCTTT
TRBJ1-6 | NA | TRBD1 | TRBV4-1 | CASSQEGQADSPLHF | TGCGCCAGCAGCCAAGAAGGACAGGCAGATTCACCCCTCCACTTT
TRBJ1-2 | NA | NA | TRBV5-1 | CASSLEGAGYGYTF | TGCGCCAGCAGCTTGGAAGGGGCTGGCTATGGCTACACCTTC
TRBJ1-1 | once | TRBD1 | TRBV30 | CAWSFGQVNTEAFF | TGTGCCTGGAGTTTTGGACAGGTGAACACTGAAGCTTTCTTT
TRBJ1-6 | few | NA | TRBV18 | CASSTGPPQGSPLHF | TGTGCCAGCTCAACCGGGCCCCCGCAAGGTTCACCCCTCCACTTT
TRBJ2-7 | NA | TRBD2 | TRBV28 | CASSYPRGGADYEQYF | TGTGCCAGCAGTTACCCGCGCGGGGGGGCGGACTACGAGCAGTACTTC
TRBJ1-2 | NA | TRBD1 | TRBV29-1 | CSVGPRDSFYGYTF | TGCAGCGTTGGGCCGAGGGACAGCTTCTATGGCTACACCTTC
TRBJ1-1 | NA | NA | TRBV5-4 | CASSAERVMNTEAFF | TGTGCCAGCAGCGCCGAACGGGTAATGAACACTGAAGCTTTCTTT
TRBJ1-2 | once | TRBD1 | TRBV10-3 | CAISEQTGSHGYTF | TGTGCCATCAGTGAACAGACAGGGAGCCATGGCTACACCTTC
TRBJ2-1 | NA | NA | TRBV4-1 | CASSQGAGSTNEQFF | TGCGCCAGCAGCCAAGGAGCGGGCAGTACCAATGAGCAGTTCTTC
TRBJ1-5 | once | NA | TRBV19 | CASSIRGGSGQPQHF | TGTGCCAGTAGTATTAGGGGGGGTAGCGGTCAGCCCCAGCATTTT
TRBJ1-2 | NA | NA | TRBV19 | CASTGGEGYTF | TGTGCCAGCACGGGGGGCGAAGGCTACACCTTC
TRBJ1-1 | NA | NA | TRBV19 | CASSLAPPRTEAFF | TGTGCCAGTAGTTTAGCGCCCCCGAGGACTGAAGCTTTCTTT
TRBJ2-7 | NA | NA | TRBV12-3/TRBV12-4 | CASSFYGGEQYF | TGTGCCAGCAGTTTTTATGGGGGGGAGCAGTACTTC
TRBJ1-2 | NA | NA | TRBV4-2 | CASSQDPAEGGYTF | TGTGCCAGCAGCCAAGATCCGGCCGAGGGTGGCTACACCTTC
TRBJ1-6 | NA | TRBD1 | TRBV9 | CASTVNPGDRNSPLHF | TGTGCCAGCACTGTAAACCCCGGGGACAGGAATTCACCCCTCCACTTT
TRBJ1-2 | NA | NA | TRBV2 | CASSDIQGQGYTF | TGTGCCAGCAGTGATATTCAGGGTCAGGGCTACACCTTC
TRBJ1-4 | NA | NA | TRBV5-1 | CASRQGLANEKLFF | TGCGCCAGCAGGCAGGGGCTAGCTAATGAAAAACTGTTTTTT
TRBJ1-1 | few | NA | TRBV4-2 | CASSQDYNWESFF | TGTGCCAGCAGCCAAGACTATAATTGGGAGTCTTTCTTT
TRBJ1-2 | NA | NA | TRBV12-3/TRBV12-4 | CASSLEGTDGYTF | TGTGCCAGCAGTTTAGAGGGGACGGATGGCTACACCTTC
TRBJ1-1 | NA | NA | TRBV7-2 | CASSPPAHLNTEAFF | TGTGCCAGCAGCCCACCAGCGCATTTGAACACTGAAGCTTTCTTT
TRBJ2-3 | NA | TRBD2 | TRBV5-5 | CASSWGGIRTDTQYF | TGTGCCAGCAGCTGGGGGGGGATTCGCACAGATACGCAGTATTTT
TRBJ2-1 | NA | TRBD2 | TRBV27 | CASSPPPHGRYNEQFF | TGTGCCAGCAGTCCGCCCCCGCACGGGAGGTACAATGAGCAGTTCTTC
TRBJ1-6 | NA | TRBD1 | TRBV7-2 | CASSFTGQGRYNSPLHF | TGTGCCAGCAGCTTTACCGGACAGGGGAGATATAATTCACCCCTCCACTTT
TRBJ2-2 | once | TRBD1 | TRBV5-1 | CASSLYGTDTGELFF | TGCGCCAGCAGCTTGTATGGGACAGACACCGGGGAGCTGTTTTTT
TRBJ2-2 | NA | NA | TRBV9 | CASSTPGGGSSGELFF | TGTGCCAGCAGTACCCCAGGGGGGGGTTCCTCCGGGGAGCTGTTTTTT
TRBJ1-5 | NA | NA | TRBV2 | CASSENNQPQHF | TGTGCCAGCAGTGAAAACAATCAGCCCCAGCATTTT